Listed below are T cell receptor beta chains from one sample, sequenced in a study of OX40 agonist ivuxolimab in advanced cancers. The method was immunoSEQ multiplex PCR; TCRdb's version includes in-frame clones alone and lacks a portion of them. The data hold about 50,000 clones, with approximately 91% observed a single time. Sequenced here: CD4+ or CD8+ T cells sorted from blood, sampled in a trial of the OX40 agonist ivuxolimab. The origin of the receptors is an adult with an advanced solid tumor such as melanoma, head and neck, liver or kidney cancer. Each CDR3 is given with its conserved first and last residue. The D gene is left open where the match is weak. Size is omitted from some rows. Given values are once, few, many or a class for expanded clones.

V gene: TRBV19; J gene: TRBJ1-1; clone size: NA; D gene: TRBD1; CDR3 protein: CASSAGDRGLMNTEAFF; CDR3 DNA: TGTGCCAGTAGTGCCGGGGACAGGGGGCTGATGAACACTGAAGCTTTCTTT
V gene: TRBV7-9; J gene: TRBJ1-2; clone size: NA; D gene: TRBD1; CDR3 protein: CASTQGGHYGYTF; CDR3 DNA: TGTGCCAGCACTCAGGGGGGGCACTATGGCTACACCTTC
V gene: TRBV11-2; J gene: TRBJ2-3; clone size: NA; D gene: NA; CDR3 protein: CASSPRGGGPISDTQYF; CDR3 DNA: TGTGCCAGCAGCCCCCGAGGGGGGGGGCCTATCTCAGATACGCAGTATTTT
V gene: TRBV19; J gene: TRBJ1-2; clone size: NA; D gene: TRBD1; CDR3 protein: CASSPTGGGLYGYTF; CDR3 DNA: TGTGCCAGTAGCCCGACAGGGGGCGGCCTCTATGGCTACACCTTC
V gene: TRBV9; J gene: TRBJ1-2; clone size: few; D gene: NA; CDR3 protein: CASSVESGDYGYTF; CDR3 DNA: TGTGCCAGCAGCGTAGAATCAGGGGACTATGGCTACACCTTC
V gene: TRBV7-3; J gene: TRBJ2-1; clone size: NA; D gene: NA; CDR3 protein: CASSLGLISYNEQFF; CDR3 DNA: TGTGCCAGCAGCTTAGGGTTAATCTCCTACAATGAGCAGTTCTTC
V gene: TRBV19; J gene: TRBJ1-2; clone size: NA; D gene: NA; CDR3 protein: CASSIPPRRGSSLAGYTF; CDR3 DNA: TGTGCCAGTAGCATCCCCCCCCGGAGGGGCTCATCCCTGGCTGGCTACACCTTC
V gene: TRBV18; J gene: TRBJ2-3; clone size: NA; D gene: NA; CDR3 protein: CASSPRTDSGTQYF; CDR3 DNA: TGTGCCAGCTCACCGAGGACGGACTCGGGAACGCAGTATTTT
V gene: TRBV10-3; J gene: TRBJ1-3; clone size: NA; D gene: NA; CDR3 protein: CAIRDSGNTIYF; CDR3 DNA: TGTGCCATCAGGGACAGCGGAAACACCATATATTTT
V gene: TRBV6-1; J gene: TRBJ2-5; clone size: NA; D gene: TRBD1; CDR3 protein: CASSDWSPTGPETQYF; CDR3 DNA: TGTGCCAGCAGTGATTGGTCCCCGACAGGGCCGGAGACCCAGTACTTC
V gene: TRBV7-3; J gene: TRBJ2-1; clone size: NA; D gene: NA; CDR3 protein: CASSLTGGLGEQFF; CDR3 DNA: TGTGCCAGCAGCTTAACGGGGGGGCTTGGTGAGCAGTTCTTC
V gene: TRBV19; J gene: TRBJ2-7; clone size: NA; D gene: NA; CDR3 protein: CASSINRRGPYEQYF; CDR3 DNA: TGTGCCAGTAGTATAAACAGGAGGGGCCCCTACGAGCAGTACTTC
V gene: TRBV28; J gene: TRBJ1-5; clone size: NA; D gene: NA; CDR3 protein: CASSFEAGNQPQHF; CDR3 DNA: TGTGCCAGCAGTTTCGAAGCAGGAAATCAGCCCCAGCATTTT
V gene: TRBV7-3; J gene: TRBJ2-5; clone size: NA; D gene: NA; CDR3 protein: CASSDGQKETQYF; CDR3 DNA: TGTGCCAGCAGCGATGGACAGAAAGAGACCCAGTACTTC
V gene: TRBV10-3; J gene: TRBJ2-5; clone size: NA; D gene: TRBD2; CDR3 protein: CATSGREKGETQYF; CDR3 DNA: TGTGCCACCTCGGGGAGGGAAAAGGGAGAGACCCAGTACTTC
V gene: TRBV28; J gene: TRBJ1-5; clone size: few; D gene: TRBD1; CDR3 protein: CASSHDRGGDQPQHF; CDR3 DNA: TGTGCCAGCAGCCATGACAGGGGCGGCGATCAGCCCCAGCATTTT
V gene: TRBV9; J gene: TRBJ2-3; clone size: NA; D gene: TRBD2; CDR3 protein: CASSPGTSVPDTQYF; CDR3 DNA: TGTGCCAGCAGCCCCGGGACTAGCGTTCCAGATACGCAGTATTTT